The 32 T cell receptor beta chains given below trace back to one sample, sequenced in a study of T-cell reconstitution after alpha-beta-depleted transplantation in children. Preparation of the TCRbeta library involved a method that used unique molecular identifiers. TCRdb redid the calling of the PCR reads with MiXCR, one entry per CDR3 protein. The repertoire holds around 340,000 distinct CDR3 sequences, with roughly 13% as singletons. The sequences come from PBMCs, collected from the stem cell graft. The origin of the receptors is a human donor who donated a stem cell graft to a child with Fanconi anemia.

The chain is built from TRBV3-1 and TRBJ1-2; TRBD1 matches 8 bases. CDR3 size: 15 residues. Looked up from germline, CDR1 is LGHDT and CDR2 is YNNKEL (reference sequence). Unmatched junction bases numbered 7, after V lost 0 bases and J lost 7 bases. CDR3 sequence reads: CASSQDSQGAFGYTF. The CDR3 DNA is TGTGCCAGCAGCCAAGATTCGCAGGGGGCGTTTGGCTACACCTTC.

V and J are TRBV7-3 and TRBJ2-1; 10 bases fit TRBD2. Germline V CDR1 and CDR2: SGHTA, FQGTGA. Trimming cost V 0 bases and J 2 bases; bases outside gene matches: 10. The CDR3 spans 19 residues. CDR3 bases: TGTGCCAGCAGCTTAACGAGTCACGCTAGCGGGGGAACCTACAATGAGCAGTTCTTC. The encoded protein is CASSLTSHASGGTYNEQFF.

The CDR3 is CSVSPGQPGYTF. The CDR3 bases are TGCAGCGTTTCCCCGGGACAGCCCGGCTACACCTTC. The chain combines TRBV29-1 with TRBJ1-2; 7 bases are a match to TRBD1. Germline lookup yields CDR1 SQVTM and CDR2 ANQGSEA. This CDR3 contains 12 residues. Germline trimming cut 5 bases from V and 8 bases from J; bases unmatched to any gene: 8.

This clonotype was seen ten or more times. This chain links TRBV5-1 with TRBJ1-4; D possibly corresponds to TRBD1 (5 bases). Germline V CDR1 and CDR2: SGHRS, YFSETQ. V was trimmed by 3 bases and J by 6 bases, leaving 12 bases between them. The CDR3 is 14 amino acids. CDR3 DNA: TGCGCCAGCAGCTCCAGGGAGGCGGATGAAAAACTGTTTTTT. Its translation is CASSSREADEKLFF.

This clonotype was seen a few times. The chain links TRBV6-2 or TRBV6-3 to TRBJ2-1; 7 bases map to TRBD2. V lost 4 bases and J lost 4; bases outside the gene matches: 13. This CDR3 has 17 amino acids. CDR1 and CDR2 from the germline V gene are MNHEY and SVGEGT. CDR3 DNA sequence: TGTGCCAGCAGTTTTCTCCGCGGGATAGCGGGTTACAATGAGCAGTTCTTC. Protein sequence: CASSFLRGIAGYNEQFF.

This chain connects TRBV25-1 to TRBJ1-1, with D uncertain. Germline V lookup: CDR1 MGHDK, CDR2 SYGVNS. The CDR3 spans 12 residues. The V and J ends lost 3 bases and 7 bases respectively, with 9 bases between them. The CDR3 loop reads CASSENRFEAFF. The DNA for the CDR3 is TGTGCCAGCAGTGAGAACCGGTTTGAAGCTTTCTTT.

For the CDR3, the DNA is TGTGCCAGCAGCCAAGATTGGGGACAGGCGGGAGAGACCCAGTACTTC. It codes for CASSQDWGQAGETQYF. The chain joins TRBV4-2 to TRBJ2-5; the match to TRBD1 covers 8 bases. CDR3 length equals 16 residues. Trimming removed 0 bases from V and 4 bases from J; junction bases left unmatched: 7. The germline gives CDR1 LGHNA, CDR2 YNFKEQ.

The chain uses TRBV5-1 and TRBJ1-1; 7 bases align to TRBD1. Per the germline V gene, CDR1 is SGHRS and CDR2 is YFSETQ. V lost 1 base to trimming and J lost 3 bases; unmatched junction nucleotides: 6. The CDR3 runs 15 residues. For the CDR3, the DNA is TGCGCCAGCAGCTTGCACGCAGGGGGGGACACTGAAGCTTTCTTT. This sequence encodes CASSLHAGGDTEAFF.

V usage is TRBV5-1 and J usage is TRBJ2-4; 8 nucleotides match TRBD1. This CDR3 is built from 13 residues. Looked up from germline, CDR1 is SGHRS and CDR2 is YFSETQ. Germline trimming cut 3 bases from V and 10 bases from J; bases unmatched to any gene: 6. CDR3 bases: TGCGCCAGCAGCTCCCAGGGGGCCGAGATTCAGTACTTC. This sequence encodes CASSSQGAEIQYF.

This clonotype was counted many times. The chain links TRBV11-2 to TRBJ1-1; D call uncertain. The V gene's germline CDR1 is SGHAT and CDR2 FQNNGV. Trimming shortened V by 5 bases and J by 1 base, and 14 bases separated the two germline ends. This CDR3 region has 15 residues. CDR3 nucleotide sequence: TGTGCCAGCAGCCACCCGGGAGCCGGGAACACTGAAGCTTTCTTT. It encodes CASSHPGAGNTEAFF.

In its sample, this clonotype was seen many times. In DNA, the CDR3 is TGCGCCAGCAGCCAAGATTTGGCGTCAGATACGCAGTATTTT. Its translation is CASSQDLASDTQYF. The V gene is TRBV4-3, the J gene TRBJ2-3; D is uncertain. The CDR3 runs 14 residues. In germline, CDR1 is LGHNA, CDR2 YSLEER. The ends were cut back, 0 bases at V and 4 bases at J, with 8 bases in the middle.

This sequence joins TRBV2 and TRBJ2-3; the D is unclear. V was pared by 7 bases and J by 3 bases, with 8 bases between. There are 12 residues in the CDR3. Germline values: CDR1 SNHLY, CDR2 FYNNEI. CDR3 bases: TGTGCCAGCAAGAGAGAGACAGATACGCAGTATTTT. This translates into CASKRETDTQYF.

This clonotype was seen more than once but under ten times. The J gene is TRBJ1-3, the V gene TRBV12-3 or TRBV12-4, with D unresolved. Trimming shortened V by 1 base and J by 1 base, and 11 bases separated the two germline ends. The CDR3 totals 16 residues. CDR3 region: CASSLGNLVSGNTIYF. The CDR3 nucleotides are TGTGCCAGCAGTTTAGGGAACCTGGTATCTGGAAACACCATATATTTT.

The CDR3 reads CATSRAVGRSNQPQHF. The DNA of the CDR3 is TGTGCCACCAGCAGAGCCGTGGGTCGGAGCAATCAGCCCCAGCATTTT. J is TRBJ1-5 and V is TRBV15; no reliable D call. CDR3 length: 16 residues. CDR1 and CDR2 from the germline V gene are LNHNV and YYDKDF (reference sequence). Trimming stripped 1 base from V and 1 base from J, with 11 bases between.

This clonotype appeared many times. This chain links TRBV20-1 with TRBJ1-1; D ambiguous. CDR1 DFQATT and CDR2 SNEGSKA come from the germline V gene (reference sequence). The V end lost 6 bases, the J end lost 3 bases, and 26 bases lay between the germline ends. The CDR3 totals 17 residues. The CDR3 DNA is TGCAGTGCAACCGCTTTGGGCGACTTTGGAGCGGACACTGAAGCTTTCTTT. Protein: CSATALGDFGADTEAFF.

V gene TRBV20-1 combines with J gene TRBJ2-7; TRBD2 matches at 11 bases. CDR3 length equals 12 residues. Germline V gives CDR1 DFQATT, CDR2 SNEGSKA (reference sequence). V trimming: 6 bases; J trimming: 7 bases; junction bases outside the gene matches: 5. The CDR3 nucleotides are TGCAGTGCAGCACTAGCGGGGGTAGAGCAGTACTTC. It is translated as CSAALAGVEQYF.

This clonotype was seen repeatedly, ten times or more. The chain uses TRBV6-5 and TRBJ2-2; either TRBD1 or TRBD2 may supply D (6 bases each). Trimming took 2 bases from V and 4 from J, leaving 14 bases between them. The CDR3 contains 16 residues. Germline CDR1 MNHEY, CDR2 SVGAGI. CDR3 coding DNA: TGTGCCAGCAGTTACCCGGGGGCCCCGTTCACCGGGGAGCTGTTTTTT. Translated, it gives CASSYPGAPFTGELFF.

This chain joins TRBV6-6 and TRBJ1-2; D not resolved. The CDR3 runs to 13 residues. Germline values: CDR1 MNHNY, CDR2 SVGAGI (reference sequence). The V end lost 6 bases, the J end lost 3 bases, and 11 bases lay between the germline ends. The CDR3 loop is CASSPGVDYGYTF. The CDR3, as DNA: TGTGCCAGCAGCCCCGGGGTTGACTATGGCTACACCTTC.

This clonotype occurred a few times. The chain joins TRBV5-5 to TRBJ2-3, with 9 bases matching TRBD1. Germline V gives CDR1 SGHKS, CDR2 YYEKEE (reference sequence). The V gene end was trimmed by 4 bases and the J gene end by 3 bases; junction bases not matched to a gene: 9. The CDR3 covers 16 residues. CDR3 sequence (DNA): TGTGCCAGCAGCCGCCGGGGACAGGGTGGGACAGATACGCAGTATTTT. Amino acid sequence: CASSRRGQGGTDTQYF.

The chain carries TRBV4-2 and TRBJ2-2; TRBD1 might be the D (5 bases). V was clipped by 0 bases and J by 6 bases, with 14 bases between them. From germline, CDR1 is LGHNA and CDR2 YNFKEQ. This CDR3 has 16 amino acids. The CDR3 sequence is CASSQELRQPPGELFF. As DNA, the CDR3 is TGTGCCAGCAGCCAAGAACTGCGACAGCCACCCGGGGAGCTGTTTTTT.

This chain connects TRBV4-2 to TRBJ2-3; possibly TRBD2 for D (6 bases). From germline, CDR1 is LGHNA and CDR2 YNFKEQ. CDR3 length: 17 amino acids. Trimming left V 0 bases short and J 0 bases short, with 13 bases between. The CDR3 loop reads CASSQEKVAGSTDTQYF. CDR3 in DNA: TGTGCCAGCAGCCAAGAGAAGGTTGCGGGGAGCACAGATACGCAGTATTTT.

This chain joins TRBV6-1 and TRBJ1-1; possible D gene TRBD1, 5 bases. Per the germline V gene, CDR1 is MNHNS and CDR2 is SASEGT. The CDR3 length is 16 residues. V lost 2 bases to trimming and J lost 0 bases, with 13 bases between them. In DNA, the CDR3 is TGTGCCAGCAGTGAACGGTCCGGGGGTTTGAACACTGAAGCTTTCTTT. Translated: CASSERSGGLNTEAFF.

In this sample, this clonotype turned up a few times. The chain employs TRBV7-9 and TRBJ1-2; weak D call: TRBD1 (5 bases). The CDR3 spans 13 residues. CDR1 and CDR2 (germline): SEHNR, FQNEAQ (reference sequence). V lost 2 bases, J lost 6 bases, and 10 bases lay in between. CDR3 loop: CASSLSGNDGYTF. CDR3 bases: TGTGCCAGCAGCTTATCAGGGAACGATGGCTACACCTTC.

The sample holds many counts of this clonotype. CDR3 nucleotides: TGTGCCAGCAGTTTGAATTGGGAAGAGACCCAGTACTTC. Amino acids: CASSLNWEETQYF. The V gene is TRBV7-9, the J gene TRBJ2-5; no definite D call. Germline values: CDR1 SEHNR, CDR2 FQNEAQ (reference sequence). This CDR3 spans 13 amino acids. V lost 6 bases, J lost 3 bases, and 11 bases lay in between.

This clonotype showed up many times. The chain combines TRBV20-1 with TRBJ2-3, with a tentative D call TRBD2 (6 bases). This CDR3 spans 14 amino acids. Trimming shortened V by 5 bases and J by 1 base, and 13 bases separated the two germline ends. Germline V lookup: CDR1 DFQATT, CDR2 SNEGSKA (reference sequence). CDR3 region: CSADPPGGTDTQYF. DNA of the CDR3: TGCAGTGCTGACCCACCGGGGGGCACAGATACGCAGTATTTT.

This clonotype was seen at least ten times. V gene TRBV7-8 combines with J gene TRBJ1-1, with 7 bases lining up with TRBD1. The CDR3 sequence is 14 residues long. Trimming took 4 bases from V and 6 from J; bases not matched to a gene: 8. Per the germline V gene, CDR1 is SGHVS and CDR2 is FQNEAQ. The CDR3, as DNA: TGTGCCAGCAGCTCCTACAGGGGAGGTCCTGAAGCTTTCTTT. The encoded protein is CASSSYRGGPEAFF.

This clonotype was recorded at least ten times. The rearrangement links TRBV4-2 to TRBJ2-1; the D gene is possibly TRBD2 (6 bases). This CDR3 comprises 15 residues. Germline V CDR1 and CDR2: LGHNA, YNFKEQ. The V end was cut by 0 bases, the J end by 4 bases, with 10 bases between. CDR3 nucleotides: TGTGCCAGCAGCCAAGAGTGGGGGGATTACAATGAGCAGTTCTTC. This encodes CASSQEWGDYNEQFF.

The chain has TRBV12-5 and TRBJ2-1, with D unclear. The CDR3 consists of 15 residues. V was shortened by 0 bases and J by 8 bases, with 14 bases between the two germline ends. The V gene's germline CDR1 is LGHNT and CDR2 FRNRAP. CDR3 DNA: TGTGCTAGTGGTTTGGTAAGCGCCCCCCGAGATGAGCAGTTCTTC. It is translated as CASGLVSAPRDEQFF.

The chain couples TRBV21-1 to TRBJ1-4. TRBV21-1 is a known pseudogene. CDR3 length: 12 amino acids. DNA for the CDR3: TGTGCCAGCAGCATAACGAATGAAAAACTGTTTTTT. Protein product: CASSITNEKLFF.

V and J are TRBV3-1 and TRBJ2-7; TRBD1 matches at 9 bases. The germline CDR1 and CDR2 sequences are LGHDT and YNNKEL (reference sequence). The V and J ends lost 2 bases and 1 base, in that order; junction bases with no gene match: 6. The length of the CDR3 is 16 residues. In DNA, the CDR3 is TGTGCCAGCAGCCAAATTGGGACAGGGAGTTCCTACGAGCAGTACTTC. It yields the protein CASSQIGTGSSYEQYF.

There are a few counts of this clonotype. The gene calls are TRBV7-2 and TRBJ2-2; D may be TRBD1 or TRBD2 (6 bases each). Trimming took 5 bases from V and 4 from J, leaving 17 bases between them. This CDR3 contains 16 residues. Germline V CDR1 and CDR2: SGHTA, FQGNSA. The CDR3 DNA sequence: TGTGCCAGCAGCGCAAACGGCGGGACAAGCACCGGGGAGCTGTTTTTT. This codes for CASSANGGTSTGELFF.

This sequence joins TRBV5-1 and TRBJ2-2; TRBD2 aligns across 8 bases. The junction had 12 bases not matched to a gene; V was cut back by 5 bases and J by 6 bases. This CDR3 is built from 16 residues. The germline CDR1 and CDR2 sequences are SGHRS and YFSETQ. The CDR3: CASSDGQPGGAGELFF. The CDR3 DNA follows: TGCGCCAGCAGTGATGGACAGCCCGGGGGGGCCGGGGAGCTGTTTTTT.